The rows below give T cell receptor beta chains drawn from one sample of a study of cytomegalovirus exposure and HLA in healthy donors. This table comes from immunoSEQ multiplex PCR, and its TCRdb copy is limited to in-frame clones, with some not included. The sample carries around 120,000 clones, over 60% recorded once. What was sequenced was PBMCs. These receptors all stem from a woman aged 25 to 39 in good health and CMV-seropositive. Both conserved end residues are part of each CDR3. The order of the fields is V gene, D gene, clone size, J gene, CDR3 DNA, CDR3 protein. The D gene is left open where the match is weak. For some rows the clone size is stated as once, few or many, or as a class when expanded; others skip it.

TRBV14	-	few	TRBJ2-1	TGTGCCAGCAGCCCCCTGACAGGCCCTTACAATGAGCAGTTCTTC	CASSPLTGPYNEQFF
TRBV30	-	once	TRBJ1-5	TGTGCCTGGAGGAACTGGGGGGATCATCAGCCCCAGCATTTT	CAWRNWGDHQPQHF
TRBV6-1	TRBD1	-	TRBJ1-1	TGTGCCAGCAGTGTAGCCGGGACAGGGGTGGGGAACACTGAAGCTTTCTTT	CASSVAGTGVGNTEAFF
TRBV7-8	-	-	TRBJ2-7	TGTGCCAGCAGCCCCGGGTCGAGGGAGCAGTACTTC	CASSPGSREQYF
TRBV6-1	TRBD2	-	TRBJ2-7	TGTGCCAGCAATCTAGCGGGGTCTCTCGAGCAGTACTTC	CASNLAGSLEQYF
TRBV4-1	-	-	TRBJ2-7	TGCGCCAGCAGCCAAGTCCCGGGGGATGGATCCTACGAGCAGTACTTC	CASSQVPGDGSYEQYF
TRBV7-8	TRBD1	-	TRBJ2-7	TGTGCCAGCAGCTTATACGGGGACAGATCCTACGAGCAGTACTTC	CASSLYGDRSYEQYF
TRBV4-1	-	-	TRBJ1-1	TGCGCCAGCACCCAACCGGGGGGGGGCGGTGTCACTGAAGCTTTCTTT	CASTQPGGGGVTEAFF
TRBV6-1	-	many	TRBJ1-1	TGTGCCAGCAGTTATGTCGGCACTGAAGCTTTCTTT	CASSYVGTEAFF
TRBV11-2	TRBD2	-	TRBJ2-1	TGTGCCAGCAGCTTAGCGGGGGGGCCGGATGAGCAGTTCTTC	CASSLAGGPDEQFF
TRBV4-3	TRBD2	-	TRBJ2-3	TGCGCCAGCTCTCGGGGGGGCGGCTCAGATACGCAGTATTTT	CASSRGGGSDTQYF
TRBV10-1	-	-	TRBJ1-4	TGCGCCAGCCCTGGAGGGGAGACTAATGAAAAACTGTTTTTT	CASPGGETNEKLFF
TRBV27	-	few	TRBJ1-6	TGTGCCAGCAGTTTACGGGGAACCTATAATTCACCCCTCCACTTT	CASSLRGTYNSPLHF
TRBV6-4	TRBD2	few	TRBJ2-3	TGTGCCAGCAGTGAGGGCGGGGGGGCGACAGATACGCAGTATTTT	CASSEGGGATDTQYF
TRBV5-4	-	-	TRBJ2-5	TGTGCCAGCAGCTTGGTTGGCGGGGAAGGAAAGACCCAGTACTTC	CASSLVGGEGKTQYF
TRBV27	-	few	TRBJ2-1	TGTGCCAGCAGTACCGGGAGACACAATGAGCAGTTCTTC	CASSTGRHNEQFF
TRBV6-6	TRBD2	-	TRBJ2-1	TGTGCCAGCAGTCCCACTAGCGGGTGGGGTGAGCAGTTCTTC	CASSPTSGWGEQFF
TRBV27	TRBD1	once	TRBJ2-7	TGTGCCAGCGTTGGTGACGGGACAGGGGATTCCTACGAGCAGTACTTC	CASVGDGTGDSYEQYF
TRBV5-1	-	-	TRBJ2-7	TGCGCCAGCAGCTTGACCAGGGGCGAGCAGTACTTC	CASSLTRGEQYF
TRBV28	-	-	TRBJ1-2	TGTGCCAGCAGTTCTGTCACAGCTGGCTACACCTTC	CASSSVTAGYTF
TRBV4-2	-	-	TRBJ1-4	TGTGCCAGCAGCCAAGAAGGAGTTGCAACTAATGAAAAACTGTTTTTT	CASSQEGVATNEKLFF
TRBV11-2	-	-	TRBJ1-6	TGTGCCAGCACCTTGGACATTTATAATTCACCCCTCCACTTT	CASTLDIYNSPLHF
TRBV4-1	TRBD2	few	TRBJ2-3	TGCGCCAGCAGCCAAGTCCCTAGCGGGGGAAAAGATACGCAGTATTTT	CASSQVPSGGKDTQYF
TRBV7-2	-	-	TRBJ2-7	TGTGCCAGCAGCTTTTCTTACGAGCAGTACTTC	CASSFSYEQYF
TRBV7-2	TRBD1	-	TRBJ1-4	TGTGCCAGCAGCCGTAGAGCCGGGACAGGGGGTGAAAAACTGTTTTTT	CASSRRAGTGGEKLFF
TRBV5-1	TRBD1	few	TRBJ2-2	TGCGCCAGCAACTCCGGGACAGCCACCGGGGAGCTGTTTTTT	CASNSGTATGELFF
TRBV7-2	TRBD1	-	TRBJ2-5	TGTGCCAGCAGCTCACCCAGGGGGCTAGAGACCCAGTACTTC	CASSSPRGLETQYF
TRBV4-3	-	-	TRBJ2-3	TGCGCCAGCAGCCAAGATAGGATAGCGGGCACAGATACGCAGTATTTT	CASSQDRIAGTDTQYF
TRBV7-8	TRBD1	-	TRBJ1-1	TGTGCCAGCAGCTTAGGTATTGGTGGACAGGGCCGTCCGGGTTTCGAAGCTTTCTTT	CASSLGIGGQGRPGFEAFF
TRBV19	-	-	TRBJ2-1	TGTGCCAGTAGACCCAACCCACAGCCCAATGAGCAGTTCTTC	CASRPNPQPNEQFF
TRBV7-9	TRBD1	-	TRBJ1-4	TGTGCCAGCGGCAACCCCCTTAGGGGGCCTGGGGCTAATGAAAAACTGTTTTTT	CASGNPLRGPGANEKLFF
TRBV14	-	-	TRBJ2-5	TGTGCCGGACTGGAGACCCAGTACTTC	CAGLETQYF
TRBV28	-	few	TRBJ1-1	TGTGCCAGCAGTTTAAGCGGCCGGTTGAACACTGAAGCTTTCTTT	CASSLSGRLNTEAFF
TRBV5-1	-	once	TRBJ2-1	TGCGCCAGCAGCTTGGGCCATACTATCTACAATGAGCAGTTCTTC	CASSLGHTIYNEQFF
TRBV7-2	-	-	TRBJ2-5	TGTGCCAGCAGCTCCCTTGAGACCCAGTACTTC	CASSSLETQYF
TRBV14	TRBD1	-	TRBJ1-1	TGTGCCAGCAGCCCCAGGACAGGGATGGACACTGAAGCTTTCTTT	CASSPRTGMDTEAFF
TRBV25-1	-	-	TRBJ1-4	TGTGCCAGCAGTGATCCCCGTTTATATGAAAAACTGTTTTTT	CASSDPRLYEKLFF
TRBV10-3	-	once	TRBJ1-5	TGTGCCATCAGTGAGCCCGGGCAGCCCCAGCATTTT	CAISEPGQPQHF
TRBV6-1	-	few	TRBJ2-5	TGTGCCAGCAGACGAATCGGACCCTCGGGGGAGACCCAGTACTTC	CASRRIGPSGETQYF
TRBV6-4	TRBD1	once	TRBJ2-7	TGTGCCAGCAGCCATAGGACAGGGGCCTACGAGCAGTACTTC	CASSHRTGAYEQYF
TRBV19	TRBD2	-	TRBJ2-1	TGTGCCAGTAGTATAGCAGCCAGGACTAGCGGGGGCCCCTACAATGAGCAGTTCTTC	CASSIAARTSGGPYNEQFF
TRBV28	-	few	TRBJ1-1	TGTGCCAGCAGTTTAGGTGCACAGGGCATGAACACTGAAGCTTTCTTT	CASSLGAQGMNTEAFF
TRBV28	-	-	TRBJ2-3	TGTGCCAGCAGTTTAGGCGGGAGCACAGATACGCAGTATTTT	CASSLGGSTDTQYF
TRBV29-1	TRBD1	-	TRBJ1-2	TGCAGCGTGCCGACAGGGGAGGATGGCTACACCTTC	CSVPTGEDGYTF
TRBV7-9	-	-	TRBJ1-1	TGTGCCAGCAGTCCAGGATCTGAAAGATACACTGAAGCTTTCTTT	CASSPGSERYTEAFF
TRBV6-5	-	-	TRBJ2-5	TGTGCCAGCAGTTACTTGGACAGCCAAGAGACCCAGTACTTC	CASSYLDSQETQYF
TRBV4-3	TRBD1	-	TRBJ1-2	TGCGCCAGCAGCCCAGGGACAGGGTTTTTGTATGGCTACACCTTC	CASSPGTGFLYGYTF
TRBV5-4	TRBD1	once	TRBJ2-4	TGTGCCAGCAGCTCAGGGGGCGCCTCCAAAAACATTCAGTACTTC	CASSSGGASKNIQYF
TRBV5-6	TRBD1	-	TRBJ1-1	TGTGCCAGCAGTCAGGGGGACGGGACTGAAGCTTTCTTT	CASSQGDGTEAFF
TRBV4-3	-	few	TRBJ2-1	TGCGCCAGCAGCCAACCTGCGAGGGGGGGGGCTTCCTACAATGAGCAGTTCTTC	CASSQPARGGASYNEQFF
TRBV5-4	-	-	TRBJ1-6	TGTGCCAGCAGCTTAGCGCCGGGAGCCCTCCACTTT	CASSLAPGALHF
TRBV4-3	-	-	TRBJ1-3	TGCGCCAGCAGCCAAGGAGGCCCAGGGGCATATTCTGGAAACACCATATATTTT	CASSQGGPGAYSGNTIYF